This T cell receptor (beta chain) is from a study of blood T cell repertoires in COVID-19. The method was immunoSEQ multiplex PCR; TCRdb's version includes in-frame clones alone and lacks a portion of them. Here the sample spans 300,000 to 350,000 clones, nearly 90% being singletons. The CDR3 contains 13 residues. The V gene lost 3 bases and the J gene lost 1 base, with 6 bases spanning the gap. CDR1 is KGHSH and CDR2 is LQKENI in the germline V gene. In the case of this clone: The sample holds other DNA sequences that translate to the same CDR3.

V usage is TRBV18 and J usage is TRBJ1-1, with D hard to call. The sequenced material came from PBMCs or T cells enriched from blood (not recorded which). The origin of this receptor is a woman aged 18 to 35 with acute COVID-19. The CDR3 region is CASSPSGNTEAFF. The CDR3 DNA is TGTGCCAGCTCACCGTCAGGGAACACTGAAGCTTTCTTT.